Each of the 17 T cell receptor beta chains below was sequenced from the same sample in a study of blood T cells in healthy people across ages. It was with a sample-barcoded 5' primer and a J-beta primer mix that a second PCR of roughly 7 to 12 cycles was run. One entry per CDR3 protein, called by TCRdb with MiXCR from the 5' RACE reads. This table has around 990,000 distinct CDR3 sequences, less than 45% appearing once. The material sequenced was blood. These receptors all stem from a man between 18 and 35 years old in good health.

As concerns this clonotype: Its ends do not fully match the called genes, so a read error is possible. This rearrangement joins TRBV5-1 to TRBJ1-1, with D unclear. This CDR3 is built from 13 residues. Germline lookup yields CDR1 SGHRS and CDR2 YFSETQ. Here the CDR3 reads CASSRVGNTEAFF. For the CDR3, the DNA is TGTGCCAGCTCACGCGTAGGGAACACTGAAGCTTTCTTT.

The V call is TRBV27, the J call TRBJ2-1, with a tentative D call TRBD2 (6 bases). The CDR3 totals 14 residues. Germline V gives CDR1 MNHEY, CDR2 SMNVEV (reference sequence). The V end lost 3 bases, the J end lost 8 bases, and 14 bases lay between the germline ends. CDR3 sequence: CASSLSFAGYEQFF. The DNA of the CDR3 is TGTGCCAGCAGTTTGTCGTTTGCGGGGTATGAGCAGTTCTTC.

The genes are TRBV18 and TRBJ2-3; D is uncertain. V lost 8 bases and J lost 1, with 13 bases in between. Germline-derived CDR1 and CDR2 are KGHSH and LQKENI. CDR3 length: 14 amino acids. CDR3 nucleotides: TGTGCCAGCAGTCCGCTGGCCGGCACAGATACGCAGTATTTT. Amino acid sequence: CASSPLAGTDTQYF.

The genes are TRBV12-3 or TRBV12-4 and TRBJ2-1; 11 nucleotides align to TRBD2. This CDR3 contains 14 residues. V lost 6 bases and J lost 7; bases outside the gene matches: 5. CDR3 DNA: TGTGCCAGCAGACCGACTAGCGGGGCAAATGAGCAGTTCTTC. This codes for CASRPTSGANEQFF.

V usage is TRBV5-1 and J usage is TRBJ2-1, with D possibly TRBD2 on 6 matching bases. The end of the DNA is better explained by TRBJ2-4, so the J call may be wrong. The germline V gene encodes CDR1 SGHRS and CDR2 YFSETQ. This CDR3 has 15 amino acids. CDR3 sequence: CASSDKAGSYNDQYF. The CDR3 DNA reads TGCGCCAGCAGCGACAAAGCGGGCTCCTACAATGATCAGTACTTC.

Only a few counts were recorded for this clonotype. The chain carries TRBV9 and TRBJ2-1, with a tentative D call TRBD1 (6 bases). The last part of the DNA fits TRBJ2-7 better; the J call may be wrong. Germline V gene sequence: CDR1 SGDLS, CDR2 YYNGEE. The CDR3 is 15 amino acids. The CDR3 sequence is CASSVDRVAYNEQYF. The CDR3 DNA follows: TGTGCCAGCAGCGTAGACAGGGTGGCCTACAATGAGCAGTACTTC.

J is TRBJ1-1 and V is TRBV7-2, with no clear D. V was cut by 1 base and J by 1 base, with 7 bases left in between. Germline V gene sequence: CDR1 SGHTA, CDR2 FQGNSA. The CDR3 contains 14 residues. The CDR3 sequence is CASSLVFTNTEAFF. CDR3 DNA sequence: TGTGCCAGCAGCTTAGTTTTTACGAACACTGAAGCTTTCTTT.

This clonotype was counted only a few times. The chain recombines TRBV9 with TRBJ2-4, with D perhaps TRBD2 (5 bases). CDR1 and CDR2 from the germline V gene are SGDLS and YYNGEE. The CDR3 is 14 residues long. Trimming stripped 2 bases from V and 2 bases from J, with 8 bases between. CDR3 sequence: CASSVGESKNIQYF. For the CDR3, the DNA is TGTGCCAGCAGCGTCGGGGAGTCCAAAAACATTCAGTACTTC.

The CDR3 bases are TGTGCCAGCAGTCAGAGGCTTATAGGCGAAAAACTGTTTTTT. This encodes CASSQRLIGEKLFF. The genes are TRBV4-2 and TRBJ1-4, with unresolved D. The CDR3 consists of 14 residues. The V gene lost 6 bases and the J gene lost 8 bases, with 16 bases spanning the gap. Germline assignment: CDR1 LGHNA and CDR2 YNFKEQ.

This clonotype was recorded once. V usage is TRBV6-2 or TRBV6-3 and J usage is TRBJ2-1; D may be TRBD1 (5 bases). Trimming took off 4 bases at V and 2 bases at J, with 15 bases between the two ends. CDR1 and CDR2 from the germline V gene are MNHEY and SVGEGT. The CDR3 contains 16 residues. This CDR3 reads CASSSILDKTYNEQFF. CDR3 nucleotide sequence: TGTGCCAGCAGTTCAATCCTGGACAAGACCTACAATGAGCAGTTCTTC.

This clonotype has only a few counts. This chain joins TRBV29-1 and TRBJ2-7, with D hard to call. The CDR3 is made up of 12 amino acids. Germline CDR1 SQVTM, CDR2 ANQGSEA. Trimming removed 1 base at V and 2 bases at J, with 6 bases between. As DNA, the CDR3 is TGCAGCGTTGAAGTAAGGGCCTACGAGCAGTACTTC. This codes for CSVEVRAYEQYF.

The chain couples TRBV25-1 to TRBJ2-5, with D possibly matching TRBD2 (5 bases). The J call may be incorrect, as the DNA end agrees better with TRBJ2-7. Germline CDR1 reads MGHDK; CDR2 reads SYGVNS. The CDR3 loop spans 12 amino acids. CDR3 coding DNA: TGTGCCAGCAGTAGGGAGATTTACGAGCAGTACTTC. Amino acids: CASSREIYEQYF.

The chain carries TRBV5-1 and TRBJ1-4; weak D call: TRBD1 (5 bases). Trimming removed 8 bases at V and 3 bases at J, with 14 bases between. From germline, CDR1 is SGHRS and CDR2 YFSETQ. The CDR3 is made up of 14 amino acids. CDR3 nucleotides: TGCGCCAGTAGCCAGACAGAGGCTAATGAAAAACTGTTTTTT. Protein sequence: CASSQTEANEKLFF.

This CDR3 is CASSGTDINEKLFF. The CDR3 DNA follows: TGTGCCAGCAGTGGGACAGACATAAATGAAAAACTGTTTTTT. The chain recombines TRBV13 with TRBJ1-4, with TRBD1 matching over 7 bases. V shed 6 bases and J 5 bases; nucleotides not matched to a gene: 6. The CDR3 consists of 14 residues. Germline assignment: CDR1 PRHDT and CDR2 FYEKMQ (reference sequence).

This clonotype has just a few counts. This rearrangement joins TRBV4-2 to TRBJ2-1; 12 nucleotides align to TRBD2. Germline V gene data show CDR1 as LGHNA and CDR2 as YNFKEQ. The CDR3 has 14 residues. V shed 4 bases, J shed 9 bases, and the junction held 4 bases outside the gene matches. The CDR3 protein is CASSPSGGAFEQFF. The CDR3 bases are TGTGCCAGCAGCCCTAGCGGGGGGGCTTTTGAGCAGTTCTTC.

The chain has TRBV12-3 or TRBV12-4 and TRBJ2-7; 13 nucleotides align to TRBD2. The CDR3 length is 15 residues. V gave up 4 bases and J gave up 5 bases; unmatched junction bases: 5. The CDR3 bases are TGTGCCAGCAGTTCGGGACTAGCGGGGACCCACGAGCAGTACTTC. Its translation is CASSSGLAGTHEQYF.

This clonotype was counted a few times. The chain has TRBV2 and TRBJ2-3; D gene uncertain. Germline-derived CDR1 and CDR2 are SNHLY and FYNNEI. Trimming cost V 4 bases and J 3 bases, with 8 bases left between them. CDR3 size: 13 residues. The CDR3 nucleotides are TGTGCCAGCAGTGGGACGGAGACAGATACGCAGTATTTT. Residues: CASSGTETDTQYF.